The T cell receptor (beta chain) under discussion was sequenced for a study of regulatory T cells in long-lasting Graves disease. Study-wide findings and caveats: TRBV28 was favored in persistent disease, as were TRBJ1-2 and TRBJ2-5. Relative to newly diagnosed Graves' patients, persistent ones had lower TCR diversity.

This clonotype appeared many times. The antigen is unknown. Described time point: persistent/refractory GD, antithyroid drugs over 5 years with positive TRAb. Construction of the TCR library relied on RNA isolated from PBMCs. V gave up 3 bases and J gave up 4 bases, with 12 bases separating them. CDR3 length: 14 amino acids. CDR3 regions were amplified by Arm-PCR using iRepertoire HTBI primers to build TCR beta libraries. In the study's own analysis: Taken together, the samples had fewer than 65 TRBV and more than 12 TRBJ segments identified. TCRdb independently ran MiXCR on the multiplex PCR reads; one entry per CDR3 protein. These V and J calls rely on TCRdb rather than the paper's analysis. This sample has 400,000 to 500,000 distinct CDR3 sequences; more than 20% occur once, and the top ten carry approximately 7.8%.

The sample here was peripheral blood mononuclear cells (PBMCs), taken when the disease was refractory, from a patient treated with antithyroid drugs. The V gene is TRBV12-3 or TRBV12-4, the J gene TRBJ2-5; no clear D gene. This sequence originates from a female donor with Graves disease. CDR3 loop: CASSFYEFGETQYF. For the CDR3, the DNA is TGTGCCAGCAGTTTTTATGAGTTTGGAGAGACCCAGTACTTC.